A single sample is the source of the 25 T cell receptor beta chains below, sequenced in a study of T cells after yellow fever vaccination. One entry per CDR3 protein, called by TCRdb with MiXCR from the 5' RACE reads. The sample yields about 260,000 distinct CDR3 sequences, about 5.2% seen once. The sample was CD4+ T cells sorted from PBMCs, taken on the day of the yellow fever booster vaccination. All receptors come from a man in his late teens or twenties who received the YFV17D yellow fever vaccine.

This clonotype was seen a few times. V gene TRBV4-2 combines with J gene TRBJ1-3, with 7 bases lining up with TRBD1. This CDR3 is 16 amino acids long. Germline assignment: CDR1 LGHNA and CDR2 YNFKEQ. The V gene end was trimmed by 0 bases and the J gene end by 3 bases; junction bases not matched to a gene: 5. The CDR3 region has the DNA TGTGCCAGCAGCCAAGAGACCAGGGGGGGTGGAAACACCATATATTTT. This codes for CASSQETRGGGNTIYF.

The chain recombines TRBV7-8 with TRBJ1-5; D perhaps matches TRBD1 (6 bases). With 2 bases removed from V and 3 bases from J, the gap between germline ends came to 14 bases. The CDR3 totals 16 residues. Per germline, CDR1 SGHVS and CDR2 FQNEAQ. The CDR3 DNA reads TGTGCCAGCAGCTTAACCGGGACACCGCTCAATCAGCCCCAGCATTTT. Amino acids: CASSLTGTPLNQPQHF.

This clonotype showed up just a few times. This chain joins TRBV12-3 or TRBV12-4 and TRBJ2-2, with a tentative D call TRBD1 (5 bases). Trimming took off 6 bases at V and 3 bases at J, with 8 bases between the two ends. The CDR3 spans 13 residues. CDR3 nucleotide sequence: TGTGCCAGCAGAGACAGCTACACCGGGGAGCTGTTTTTT. This gives the protein CASRDSYTGELFF.

At least ten counts were recorded for this clonotype. The CDR3, as DNA: TGTGCCAGCAGCTTGGGCACCGCGGGAGAGACCCAGTACTTC. Translated, it gives CASSLGTAGETQYF. The chain combines TRBV7-9 with TRBJ2-5, with D possibly TRBD2 on 5 matching bases. V gave up 3 bases and J gave up 4 bases, with 12 bases separating them. In germline, CDR1 is SEHNR, CDR2 FQNEAQ (reference sequence). This CDR3 is built from 14 residues.

This chain connects TRBV6-6 to TRBJ2-4; perhaps TRBD2 as D (7 bases). The CDR3 runs 16 residues. The germline V gene has CDR1 MNHNY and CDR2 SVGAGI (reference sequence). V was shortened by 3 bases and J by 0 bases, with 12 bases between the two germline ends. The CDR3 reads CASSYRAGAAKNIQYF. CDR3 coding DNA: TGTGCCAGCAGTTATAGGGCGGGGGCAGCCAAAAACATTCAGTACTTC.

This clonotype was picked up many times. The chain uses TRBV11-2 and TRBJ1-4; D possibly corresponds to TRBD1 (5 bases). V was clipped by 1 base and J by 8 bases, with 14 bases between them. The CDR3 runs to 15 residues. CDR1 and CDR2 (germline): SGHAT, FQNNGV. In DNA form, the CDR3 reads TGTGCCAGCAGCTTAGTAACAGGCTCCTGGGAAAAACTGTTTTTT. Protein: CASSLVTGSWEKLFF.

This clonotype was found a few times. The rearrangement links TRBV4-1 to TRBJ1-5; TRBD1 might be the D (6 bases). There are 15 residues in the CDR3. V was trimmed by 4 bases and J by 2 bases, leaving 12 bases between them. CDR1 and CDR2 (germline): MGHRA, YSYEKL. As DNA, the CDR3 is TGCGCCAGCAGCCTTCCAGGGGCGGGCAATCAGCCCCAGCATTTT. Translated: CASSLPGAGNQPQHF.

This clonotype showed up just a few times. The gene calls are TRBV12-3 or TRBV12-4 and TRBJ2-1, with TRBD2 matching over 11 bases. Trimming at V came to 4 bases and at J to 9 bases, leaving 14 bases not matched to a gene. This CDR3 comprises 17 residues. DNA of the CDR3: TGTGCCAGCAGTTCCCCTCGAGGTAGCGGGGGGGCCACTGAGCAGTTCTTC. This encodes CASSSPRGSGGATEQFF.

This clonotype was counted only a few times. This chain links TRBV9 with TRBJ1-2; 8 nucleotides match TRBD1. Trimming took 0 bases from V and 9 from J; bases not matched to a gene: 7. The CDR3 length is 14 residues. CDR1 is SGDLS and CDR2 is YYNGEE in the germline V gene. The DNA of the CDR3 is TGTGCCAGCAGCGTAGGGTTGACAGGGGAGCGCTACACCTTC. It translates to CASSVGLTGERYTF.

This clonotype appeared many times. J is TRBJ1-5 and V is TRBV4-2; 7 nucleotides match TRBD1. The V gene end was trimmed by 5 bases and the J gene end by 5 bases; junction bases not matched to a gene: 6. The CDR3 covers 14 residues. Germline V gene data show CDR1 as LGHNA and CDR2 as YNFKEQ. CDR3 bases: TGTGCCAGCAGCGTCGGGACAGAATATCAGCCCCAGCATTTT. Translating gives CASSVGTEYQPQHF.

Many counts were recorded for this clonotype. The chain combines TRBV12-3 or TRBV12-4 with TRBJ1-1; TRBD1 is a possible D gene (6 bases). The CDR3 consists of 13 residues. V was cut by 7 bases and J by 3 bases, with 12 bases left in between. CDR3 DNA sequence: TGTGCCAGCAACGCTTACAGGGACACTGAAGCTTTCTTT. Its protein product is CASNAYRDTEAFF.

This clonotype was found many times. This sequence joins TRBV4-1 and TRBJ2-6, with a weak D call TRBD1 (5 bases). There are 16 residues in the CDR3. CDR1 and CDR2 (germline): MGHRA, YSYEKL. With 2 bases removed from V and 1 base from J, the gap between germline ends came to 9 bases. The CDR3 nucleotides read TGCGCCAGCAGCCAACCTCGACAGTCTGGGGCCAACGTCCTGACTTTC. It is translated as CASSQPRQSGANVLTF.

In its sample, this clonotype was seen many times. The J gene is TRBJ1-5, the V gene TRBV6-5, with D uncertain. The CDR3 contains 14 residues. The V and J ends lost 2 bases and 0 bases respectively, with 5 bases between them. CDR1 is MNHEY, CDR2 SVGAGI, per germline. This chain's CDR3 is CASSYGSSNQPQHF. In DNA form, the CDR3 reads TGTGCCAGCAGTTACGGCAGTAGCAATCAGCCCCAGCATTTT.

The rearrangement joins TRBV4-3 to TRBJ2-5, with D possibly TRBD2 on 5 matching bases. With 6 bases removed from V and 5 bases from J, the gap between germline ends came to 16 bases. CDR3 length equals 14 residues. Germline-derived CDR1 and CDR2 are LGHNA and YSLEER. The DNA of the CDR3 is TGCGCCAGCAGTCCGGGCCCTACGGGGGAGACCCAGTACTTC. Its protein is CASSPGPTGETQYF.

The rearrangement joins TRBV20-1 to TRBJ1-5; the match to TRBD1 covers 9 bases. The V gene's germline CDR1 is DFQATT and CDR2 SNEGSKA (reference sequence). V shed 7 bases and J 6 bases; nucleotides not matched to a gene: 13. CDR3 length: 15 amino acids. The chain's CDR3 is CSVAVPGQGVQPQHF. The CDR3 DNA is TGCAGTGTCGCCGTTCCGGGACAGGGTGTTCAGCCCCAGCATTTT.

This clonotype was picked up many times. CDR3 DNA sequence: TGTGCCAGCACCGCCAGGGGGTGGGCCTACGAGCAGTACTTC. Protein: CASTARGWAYEQYF. The rearrangement links TRBV6-2 or TRBV6-3 to TRBJ2-7; 7 bases are a match to TRBD1. CDR1 and CDR2 from the germline V gene are MNHEY and SVGEGT. The V gene end was trimmed by 7 bases and the J gene end by 2 bases; junction bases not matched to a gene: 8. The CDR3 loop spans 14 amino acids.

The sample holds a few counts of this clonotype. The J gene is TRBJ2-2, the V gene TRBV6-2 or TRBV6-3; D is perhaps TRBD1 (6 bases). This CDR3 region has 15 residues. V gave up 6 bases and J gave up 1 base, with 12 bases separating them. Germline-derived CDR1 and CDR2 are MNHEY and SVGEGT. This CDR3 reads CASSPTGVNTGELFF. For the CDR3, the DNA is TGTGCCAGCAGCCCGACAGGCGTGAACACCGGGGAGCTGTTTTTT.

The chain combines TRBV4-1 with TRBJ2-3; 9 nucleotides align to TRBD2. CDR1 is MGHRA, CDR2 YSYEKL, per germline. The CDR3 consists of 16 residues. Trimming at V came to 0 bases and at J to 1 base, leaving 2 bases not matched to a gene. The CDR3 loop reads CASSQEPSGGTDTQYF. The CDR3 region has the DNA TGCGCCAGCAGCCAAGAGCCTAGCGGGGGCACAGATACGCAGTATTTT.

The V gene is TRBV24-1, the J gene TRBJ2-5; TRBD1 matches at 8 bases. The CDR3 runs to 14 residues. Trimming removed 4 bases from V and 4 bases from J; junction bases left unmatched: 4. The germline CDR1 and CDR2 sequences are KGHDR and SFDVKD. In nucleotides, the CDR3 is TGTGCCACCAGTGACTCCGACAGGGGAGAGACCCAGTACTTC. Translating it yields CATSDSDRGETQYF.

This clonotype was detected a few times. The chain recombines TRBV5-4 with TRBJ2-3; 7 bases line up with TRBD2. V shed 0 bases, J shed 0 bases, and the junction held 4 bases outside the gene matches. Germline CDR1 reads SGHNT; CDR2 reads YYREEE (reference sequence). The CDR3 contains 16 residues. The CDR3: CASSLGGLPSTDTQYF. CDR3 DNA sequence: TGTGCCAGCAGCTTGGGGGGACTACCTAGCACAGATACGCAGTATTTT.

Ten or more counts support this clonotype. The rearrangement links TRBV7-8 to TRBJ2-1; the D gene is possibly TRBD2 (5 bases). CDR1 is SGHVS, CDR2 FQNEAQ, per germline. The CDR3 has 16 residues. V lost 5 bases, J lost 0 bases, and 14 bases lay in between. The CDR3 DNA is TGTGCCAGCAGCGCGGACCCGGGAAGCTCCTACAATGAGCAGTTCTTC. Amino acid sequence: CASSADPGSSYNEQFF.

The V gene is TRBV12-3 or TRBV12-4, the J gene TRBJ2-3, with 7 bases identical to TRBD2. The CDR3 consists of 15 residues. The V segment lost 7 bases and the J segment 4 bases; nucleotides outside the gene matches: 11. The CDR3 protein is CASTLGGGNSDTQYF. CDR3 coding DNA: TGTGCCAGCACACTCGGGGGAGGGAATTCAGATACGCAGTATTTT.

This clonotype appeared many times. The CDR3 DNA is TGCGCCAGCAGTGGGACTAGCGGCGGGGCGCAGTATTTT. Its protein product is CASSGTSGGAQYF. The chain joins TRBV10-1 to TRBJ2-3, with 10 positions matching TRBD2. The CDR3 length is 13 residues. With 4 bases clipped from V and 10 bases from J, the junction kept 5 bases outside the gene matches. The germline V gene encodes CDR1 WNHNN and CDR2 SYGVQD (reference sequence).

The chain couples TRBV7-2 to TRBJ1-4, with a weak D call TRBD1 (6 bases). The CDR3 contains 14 residues. The V and J ends lost 2 bases and 6 bases respectively, with 10 bases between them. Germline V CDR1 and CDR2: SGHTA, FQGNSA. The CDR3 spells CASSLYRVHEKLFF. The CDR3 coding sequence is TGTGCCAGCAGCTTATACAGGGTACATGAAAAACTGTTTTTT.

The chain uses TRBV24-1 and TRBJ2-5; D uncertain. Germline-derived CDR1 and CDR2 are KGHDR and SFDVKD. This CDR3 is 13 amino acids long. V was pared by 0 bases and J by 5 bases, with 6 bases between. This CDR3 reads CATSDLYSETQYF. DNA of the CDR3: TGTGCCACCAGTGATTTGTACAGTGAGACCCAGTACTTC.